The 9 T cell receptor beta chains in this list originate from one sample, sequenced in a study of cytomegalovirus exposure and HLA in healthy donors. A multiplex PCR was run with 60 Vbeta primers and 13 Jbeta primers. TCRdb's table, derived via immunoSEQ multiplex PCR, lists solely in-frame clones and lacks some. Of fewer than 200,000 clones in the sample, about 77% are singletons; the top ten hold roughly 1.2%. Material: PBMCs. The receptors here all came from a woman between 45 and 60 years old in good health and CMV-seronegative.

The rearrangement joins TRBV29-1 to TRBJ2-7; 10 nucleotides agree with TRBD2. From germline, CDR1 is SQVTM and CDR2 ANQGSEA. CDR3 size: 13 residues. V shed 6 bases, J shed 0 bases, and the junction held 2 bases outside the gene matches. CDR3 sequence reads: CSVASGSSYEQYF. Written as DNA, the CDR3 is TGCAGCGTCGCTAGCGGGAGCTCCTACGAGCAGTACTTC.

J is TRBJ2-1 and V is TRBV7-6, with D perhaps matching TRBD2 (5 bases). The germline V gene has CDR1 SGHVS and CDR2 FNYEAQ. The CDR3 totals 17 residues. V was clipped by 2 bases and J by 2 bases, with 16 bases between them. The CDR3 nucleotides read TGTGCCAGCAGCTTAAGCGGCCTAAAAGCGACCTACAATGAGCAGTTCTTC. This translates into CASSLSGLKATYNEQFF.

The chain joins TRBV7-2 to TRBJ1-1; TRBD1 agrees at 8 bases. Losses at the gene ends were 3 bases for V and 7 bases for J; bases not matched to a gene: 7. The CDR3 runs 14 residues. Looked up from germline, CDR1 is SGHTA and CDR2 is FQGNSA. CDR3 sequence: CASSFTGTGDEAFF. CDR3 DNA sequence: TGTGCCAGCAGCTTTACCGGGACAGGTGATGAAGCTTTCTTT.

This clone has a single count. The CDR3 sequence is CAIRENSYEQYF. The CDR3 DNA reads TGTGCCATCAGAGAGAACTCCTACGAGCAGTACTTC. This rearrangement joins TRBV10-3 to TRBJ2-5; no firm D call. The J call is in doubt because the DNA end fits TRBJ2-7 better. Germline V gene data show CDR1 as ENHRY and CDR2 as SYGVKD. The CDR3 runs to 12 residues.

The V call is TRBV5-1, the J call TRBJ1-3; D possibly corresponds to TRBD1 (6 bases). V lost 5 bases, J lost 0 bases, and 9 bases lay in between. CDR3 length equals 14 residues. CDR1 and CDR2 (germline): SGHRS, YFSETQ. CDR3 sequence (DNA): TGCGCCAGCAGAACAGGGTCCTCTGGAAACACCATATATTTT. Protein sequence: CASRTGSSGNTIYF. Filled out from reference TRBV5-1 and TRBJ1-3, the complete variable domain reads KAGVTQTPRYLIKTRGQQVTLSCSPISGHRSVSWYQQTPGQGLQFLFEYFSETQRNKGNFPGRFSGRQFSNSRSEMNVSTLELGDSALYLCASRTGSSGNTIYFGEGSWLTVV.

About this clone itself: The same CDR3 is also encoded by other DNA sequences in this sample. V is TRBV28 and J is TRBJ1-2; weak D call: TRBD1 (6 bases). CDR1 is MDHEN, CDR2 SYDVKM, per germline. V lost 5 bases and J 4 bases, leaving 14 bases between the germline ends. CDR3 length: 14 residues. The CDR3 loop reads CASSLGQGSYGYTF. For the CDR3, the DNA is TGTGCCAGCAGTCTGGGGCAGGGGAGCTATGGCTACACCTTC.

This clone has just a few counts. Here the CDR3 reads CASSSGQGEQYF. As DNA, the CDR3 is TGTGCCAGCTCATCAGGACAGGGGGAGCAGTACTTC. This sequence joins TRBV18 and TRBJ2-7; 9 bases fit TRBD1. Losses at the gene ends were 5 bases for V and 7 bases for J; bases not matched to a gene: 3. The CDR3 spans 12 residues. Germline CDR1 is KGHSH and CDR2 is LQKENI.

The chain is built from TRBV5-1 and TRBJ2-7; 9 bases map to TRBD2. Germline lookup yields CDR1 SGHRS and CDR2 YFSETQ. The CDR3 runs 16 residues. With 1 base clipped from V and 0 bases from J, the junction kept 5 bases outside the gene matches. In DNA, the CDR3 is TGCGCCAGCAGCTTGTCGGCTAGCGGGGCCTCCTACGAGCAGTACTTC. This translates into CASSLSASGASYEQYF. The variable domain in full, completed from reference TRBV5-1 and TRBJ2-7, reads KAGVTQTPRYLIKTRGQQVTLSCSPISGHRSVSWYQQTPGQGLQFLFEYFSETQRNKGNFPGRFSGRQFSNSRSEMNVSTLELGDSALYLCASSLSASGASYEQYFGPGTRLTVT.

This rearrangement joins TRBV19 to TRBJ1-2, with TRBD1 identical over 8 bases. This CDR3 is built from 14 residues. With V trimmed by 7 bases and J by 4 bases, 8 bases remained unmatched. Germline CDR1 LNHDA, CDR2 SQIVND (reference sequence). The CDR3 DNA reads as TGTGCCAGTATAAGACAGGGGCTTGGCTATGGCTACACCTTC. Translated: CASIRQGLGYGYTF.